The 23 T cell receptor beta chains below come from one sample, sequenced in a study of response to subunit inactivated influenza vaccine. TCRdb independently ran MiXCR on the RT-PCR reads; one entry per CDR3 protein. The data show about 530,000 distinct CDR3 sequences, about 10% seen once. The sequencing used PBMCs from blood, collected on the day of vaccination. The source of these receptors is a man aged 45-65 years who received an inactivated influenza vaccine.

The chain couples TRBV7-8 to TRBJ2-1, with D possibly being TRBD2 (6 bases). Trimming pared 0 bases from V and 5 bases from J, leaving 14 bases between. CDR1 is SGHVS, CDR2 FQNEAQ, per germline. The CDR3 runs to 16 residues. CDR3 amino acids: CASSLARLAENNEQFF. The CDR3 DNA follows: TGTGCCAGCAGCTTAGCGCGGTTAGCGGAAAACAATGAGCAGTTCTTC.

The rearrangement links TRBV7-8 to TRBJ1-5; D is unclear. Germline V gives CDR1 SGHVS, CDR2 FQNEAQ. Trimming stripped 1 base from V and 0 bases from J, with 7 bases between. This CDR3 is 15 amino acids long. CDR3 nucleotides: TGTGCCAGCAGCTTAGTCCTAGGTAGCAATCAGCCCCAGCATTTT. Encoded protein: CASSLVLGSNQPQHF.

This clonotype was detected only a few times. The gene calls are TRBV12-3 or TRBV12-4 and TRBJ1-4; D gene ambiguous. Trimming cost V 3 bases and J 10 bases, with 15 bases left between them. The CDR3 consists of 14 residues. The CDR3 DNA sequence: TGTGCCAGCAGTTTCGGAGTCCCGCCAGGAAAACTGTTTTTT. Translation gives CASSFGVPPGKLFF.

This clonotype showed up many times. This rearrangement joins TRBV12-3 or TRBV12-4 to TRBJ2-7; 7 bases are a match to TRBD1. V shed 3 bases and J 6 bases; nucleotides not matched to a gene: 11. The CDR3 is made up of 15 amino acids. The CDR3 DNA sequence: TGTGCCAGCAGTTTGAATGTTCACACAGGGGCCGAGCAGTACTTC. It yields the protein CASSLNVHTGAEQYF.

J is TRBJ2-3 and V is TRBV5-6; 12 bases match TRBD1. Unmatched junction bases numbered 7, after V lost 9 bases and J lost 8 bases. Germline V gene sequence: CDR1 SGHDT, CDR2 YYEEEE. This CDR3 has 13 amino acids. DNA of the CDR3: TGTGCCAACCCGGGACAGGGGGCTGGTACGCAGTATTTT. This encodes CANPGQGAGTQYF.

A few counts support this clonotype. This chain links TRBV20-1 with TRBJ1-3, with D unclear. Germline V gene data show CDR1 as DFQATT and CDR2 as SNEGSKA (reference sequence). Between the trimmed V and J ends, which lost 3 bases and 0 bases, there was a span of 12 bases. The CDR3 loop spans 15 amino acids. The CDR3 spells CSASQAADSGNTIYF. As DNA, the CDR3 is TGCAGTGCTAGCCAGGCAGCCGACTCTGGAAACACCATATATTTT.

The rearrangement uses TRBV7-2 and TRBJ1-6, with D possibly being TRBD1 (6 bases). The CDR3 loop spans 16 amino acids. The V gene lost 1 base and the J gene lost 9 bases, with 16 bases spanning the gap. Per germline, CDR1 SGHTA and CDR2 FQGNSA. CDR3: CASSLEGGIPGSPLHF. CDR3 DNA: TGTGCCAGCAGCTTAGAGGGGGGGATTCCAGGTTCACCCCTCCACTTT. The complete variable domain, with remaining parts taken from reference TRBV7-2 and TRBJ1-6, reads GAGVSQSPSNKVTEKGKDVELRCDPISGHTALYWYRQSLGQGLEFLIYFQGNSAPDKSGLPSDRFSAERTGGSVSTLTIQRTQQEDSAVYLCASSLEGGIPGSPLHFGNGTRLTVT.

In this sample, this clonotype turned up once. V usage is TRBV12-3 or TRBV12-4 and J usage is TRBJ2-4, with 7 nucleotides matching TRBD2. Germline trimming cut 3 bases from V and 4 bases from J; bases unmatched to any gene: 3. The CDR3 is made up of 14 amino acids. The chain's CDR3 is CASSFSSGKNIQYF. CDR3 nucleotide sequence: TGTGCCAGCAGTTTTTCTAGCGGTAAAAACATTCAGTACTTC.

This clonotype has just a few counts. The rearrangement links TRBV28 to TRBJ1-6; no clear D gene. The CDR3 is 12 amino acids. Trimming cost V 2 bases and J 8 bases, with 4 bases left between them. Germline V gives CDR1 MDHEN, CDR2 SYDVKM. The CDR3 loop is CASSLQYSPLHF. In DNA form, the CDR3 reads TGTGCCAGCAGTTTACAGTATTCACCCCTCCACTTT.

The genes are TRBV11-2 and TRBJ2-3; D call uncertain. CDR1 and CDR2 from the germline V gene are SGHAT and FQNNGV. The CDR3 runs to 17 residues. V was trimmed by 3 bases and J by 1 base, leaving 17 bases between them. The CDR3 protein is CASSFRNRKVGTDTQYF. The DNA of the CDR3 is TGTGCCAGCAGCTTTCGCAACAGAAAGGTTGGCACAGATACGCAGTATTTT.

This clonotype showed up many times. V gene TRBV12-3 or TRBV12-4 combines with J gene TRBJ2-2; D uncertain. With 3 bases removed from V and 8 bases from J, the gap between germline ends came to 13 bases. The CDR3 spans 14 residues. CDR3 region: CASSLVRKLGELFF. As DNA, the CDR3 is TGTGCCAGCAGTTTGGTCCGTAAGCTGGGGGAGCTGTTTTTT.

The CDR3 nucleotides read TGTGCCAGCAGTTTTCTTAGAGAAGCTGAAGCTTTCTTT. This sequence encodes CASSFLREAEAFF. The rearrangement links TRBV12-3 or TRBV12-4 to TRBJ1-1; no clear D. Trimming took off 3 bases at V and 6 bases at J, with 11 bases between the two ends. The length of the CDR3 is 13 residues.

This clonotype was counted only a few times. CDR3 nucleotide sequence: TGTGCCAGCAGTCGACTAGCGGGCCCCTACGAGCAGTACTTC. Its translation: CASSRLAGPYEQYF. The rearrangement joins TRBV12-3 or TRBV12-4 to TRBJ2-7, with 10 bases aligning to TRBD2. V lost 5 bases to trimming and J lost 2 bases; unmatched junction nucleotides: 3. The CDR3 runs 14 residues.

The chain uses TRBV5-1 and TRBJ1-1; the match to TRBD1 covers 8 bases. Germline loops: CDR1 SGHRS, CDR2 YFSETQ. This CDR3 has 11 residues. V lost 2 bases and J lost 10; bases outside the gene matches: 1. The CDR3 sequence: CASSFGTGAFF. The CDR3 nucleotides read TGCGCCAGCAGCTTTGGGACAGGAGCTTTCTTT.

The chain combines TRBV3-1 with TRBJ1-1; weak D call: TRBD1 (5 bases). CDR3 size: 20 residues. With 10 bases removed from V and 1 base from J, the gap between germline ends came to 34 bases. The germline V gene encodes CDR1 LGHDT and CDR2 YNNKEL (reference sequence). CDR3 in amino acids: CATSKQVPWTHAAGNTEAFF. The CDR3 DNA reads as TGTGCCACCTCCAAACAGGTCCCTTGGACACATGCTGCGGGGAACACTGAAGCTTTCTTT.

The chain combines TRBV28 with TRBJ2-7; either TRBD1 or TRBD2 may fit D (5 bases each). CDR1 is MDHEN and CDR2 is SYDVKM in the germline V gene. The CDR3 is made up of 12 amino acids. Trimming took 9 bases from V and 4 from J, leaving 13 bases between them. CDR3 DNA sequence: TGTGCCAGTAGGGACCTTTTGTACGAGCAGTACTTC. Translation gives CASRDLLYEQYF.

This clonotype was counted many times. The chain links TRBV29-1 to TRBJ2-1, with 13 bases lining up with TRBD2. This CDR3 is built from 14 residues. Germline CDR1 is SQVTM and CDR2 is ANQGSEA. Losses at the gene ends were 8 bases for V and 8 bases for J; bases not matched to a gene: 9. CDR3 sequence (DNA): TGCAGCATTTGGACTAGCGGGAGTGGCGATGAGCAGTTCTTC. It is translated as CSIWTSGSGDEQFF.

V and J are TRBV19 and TRBJ2-1; TRBD1 matches 10 bases. Germline V gene sequence: CDR1 LNHDA, CDR2 SQIVND (reference sequence). The CDR3 extends over 14 amino acids. V lost 7 bases, J lost 9 bases, and 9 bases stayed unmatched. CDR3 DNA: TGTGCCAGTACCTTGGGACAGGGGCAAAGTGAGCAGTTCTTC. Translating it yields CASTLGQGQSEQFF.

This chain uses TRBV7-9 with TRBJ2-1, with D possibly matching TRBD2 (5 bases). The CDR3 is 15 amino acids. V dropped 1 base and J dropped 5 bases, with 12 bases sitting between them. The germline V gene has CDR1 SEHNR and CDR2 FQNEAQ (reference sequence). The CDR3 loop reads CASSLVLDLNNEQFF. Here the CDR3 DNA reads TGTGCCAGCAGCTTAGTACTAGACCTTAACAATGAGCAGTTCTTC. The complete variable domain, with remaining parts taken from reference TRBV7-9 and TRBJ2-1, reads DTGVSQNPRHKITKRGQNVTFRCDPISEHNRLYWYRQTLGQGPEFLTYFQNEAQLEKSRLLSDRFSAERPKGSFSTLEIQRTEQGDSAMYLCASSLVLDLNNEQFFGPGTRLTVL.

The chain has TRBV4-2 and TRBJ1-4; 10 bases match TRBD1. The length of the CDR3 is 17 residues. Germline V CDR1 and CDR2: LGHNA, YNFKEQ. Unmatched junction bases numbered 9, after V lost 0 bases and J lost 8 bases. The CDR3 nucleotides read TGTGCCAGCAGCCAAGATCAGCCGGGACAGGGGTCGGAAAAACTGTTTTTT. It is translated as CASSQDQPGQGSEKLFF.

This clonotype was seen ten or more times. The chain combines TRBV6-5 with TRBJ2-3; the D call may be TRBD1 or TRBD2 (6 bases each). The germline gives CDR1 MNHEY, CDR2 SVGAGI. CDR3 length: 15 amino acids. Trimming took 4 bases from V and 0 from J, leaving 11 bases between them. CDR3 residues: CASSSRGRSTDTQYF. In DNA form, the CDR3 reads TGTGCCAGCAGTTCCCGGGGGCGTAGCACAGATACGCAGTATTTT.

In this sample, this clonotype turned up a few times. This rearrangement joins TRBV6-4 to TRBJ2-1, with TRBD2 matching over 8 bases. The V segment lost 3 bases and the J segment 9 bases; nucleotides outside the gene matches: 10. The CDR3 has 15 amino acids. Germline V gene sequence: CDR1 MRHNA, CDR2 SNTAGT. The CDR3 nucleotides read TGTGCCAGCAGTGAAGGACTAGCAGAATTTAGTGAGCAGTTCTTC. Translated: CASSEGLAEFSEQFF.

This clonotype was recorded a few times. This chain connects TRBV9 to TRBJ1-2, with D possibly being TRBD1 (6 bases). Germline loops: CDR1 SGDLS, CDR2 YYNGEE. The CDR3 has 13 amino acids. V shed 1 base and J shed 7 bases, with 11 bases lying between them. The CDR3 coding sequence is TGTGCCAGCAGCGTAACAGGGAAGGGTGGCTACACCTTC. It specifies CASSVTGKGGYTF. Based on the CDR3 plus reference TRBV9 and TRBJ1-2, the full variable domain is DSGVTQTPKHLITATGQRVTLRCSPRSGDLSVYWYQQSLDQGLQFLIQYYNGEERAKGNILERFSAQQFPDLHSELNLSSLELGDSALYFCASSVTGKGGYTFGSGTRLTVV.